The clone carrying this TCR beta chain was seen at least ten times. The antigen is unknown. The data derive from a study of T-cell reconstitution after alpha-beta-depleted transplantation in children. CDR1 and CDR2 from the germline V gene are PRHDT and FYEKMQ (reference sequence). CDR3 length: 15 amino acids. V was clipped by 0 bases and J by 7 bases, with 13 bases between them. Preparation of the TCRbeta library was carried out with unique molecular identifiers. TCRdb re-derived calls from the PCR reads in MiXCR, one entry per CDR3 protein. The sample shows 150,000 to 200,000 distinct CDR3 sequences, 6.3% of them seen only once. Study-level findings and limits: The main origin of T-cell counts and diversity one year after transplant was newly produced T cells. Surviving recipient T cells and intrathymic progenitors accounted for some patients' high TCRbeta diversity at day 60. Reports say that about two months after transplant, the alpha-beta T cells came out of several hundred graft clones that had expanded.

This receptor was identified in a girl under three years old with combined immunodeficiency, due to receive a stem cell transplant. The material was PBMCs, obtained before TCRalphabeta/CD19-depleted stem cell transplant. The chain has TRBV13 and TRBJ2-1; D could derive from TRBD1 or TRBD2 (6 bases each). In DNA, the CDR3 is TGTGCCAGCAGCTTAGGGGGGGGCAGGTTAAATGAGCAGTTCTTC. It codes for CASSLGGGRLNEQFF.